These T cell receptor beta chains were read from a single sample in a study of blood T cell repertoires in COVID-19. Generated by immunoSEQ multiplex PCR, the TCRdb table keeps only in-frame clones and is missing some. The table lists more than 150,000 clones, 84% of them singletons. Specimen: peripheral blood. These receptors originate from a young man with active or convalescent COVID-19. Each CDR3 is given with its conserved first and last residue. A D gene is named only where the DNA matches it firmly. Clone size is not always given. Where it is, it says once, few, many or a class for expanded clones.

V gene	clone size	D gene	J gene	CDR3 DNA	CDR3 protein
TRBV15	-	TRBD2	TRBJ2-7	TGTGCCACCAGCAGAGAGACTAGCGGATCCTACGAGCAGTACTTC	CATSRETSGSYEQYF
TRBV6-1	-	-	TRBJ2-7	TGTGCCAGCAGTGAAGCGTGGACTGATACCTACGAGCAGTACTTC	CASSEAWTDTYEQYF
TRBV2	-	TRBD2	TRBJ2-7	TGTGCCAGCAGCGGGACTAGCGGCTACGAGCAGTACTTC	CASSGTSGYEQYF
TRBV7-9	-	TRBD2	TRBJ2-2	TGTGCCAGCAGCTTGAAGAACCTAGCGGGAAGCACCGGGGAGCTGTTTTTT	CASSLKNLAGSTGELFF
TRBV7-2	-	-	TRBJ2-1	TGTGCCAGCAGCTTAGCTAGCGAAAGGTACAATGAGCAGTTCTTC	CASSLASERYNEQFF
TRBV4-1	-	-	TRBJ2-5	TGCGCCAGCAGCCAAGATGGGGCAGGGGCCTGGGAGACCCAGTACTTC	CASSQDGAGAWETQYF
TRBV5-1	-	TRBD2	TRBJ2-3	TGCGCCAGCAGCCCGCTGGGGGGGCGGGGGGCCACAGATACGCAGTATTTT	CASSPLGGRGATDTQYF
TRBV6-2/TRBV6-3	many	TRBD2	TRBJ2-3	TGTGCCAGCAGCTTAGCGGGGGAAGCAGATACGCAGTATTTT	CASSLAGEADTQYF
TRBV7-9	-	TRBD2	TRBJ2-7	TGTGCCAGCAGCTTAGCGCTGCGGGAGGGTCCCTACGAGCAGTACTTC	CASSLALREGPYEQYF
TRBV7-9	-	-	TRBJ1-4	TGTGCCAGCAGCACCGACGCAGTCGGGGAAAAACTGTTTTTT	CASSTDAVGEKLFF
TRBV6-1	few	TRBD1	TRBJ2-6	TGTGCCAGCAGTGCTGGGACAGGGCTCTCTGGGGCCAACGTCCTGACTTTC	CASSAGTGLSGANVLTF
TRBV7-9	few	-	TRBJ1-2	TGTGCCAGCAGCCCAGCGGGGGATAACTATGGCTACACCTTC	CASSPAGDNYGYTF
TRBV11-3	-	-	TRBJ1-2	TGTGCCAGCAGCCGGAGTAGGACAGAAGGGGGCTACACCTTC	CASSRSRTEGGYTF
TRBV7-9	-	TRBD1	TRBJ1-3	TGTGCCAGCAGCTTGGGGACAGGAGGAAACACCATATATTTT	CASSLGTGGNTIYF
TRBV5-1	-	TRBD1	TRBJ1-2	TGCGCCAGCAGCTCCGGACAGGGGGCAAGTTATGGCTACACCTTC	CASSSGQGASYGYTF
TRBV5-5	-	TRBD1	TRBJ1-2	TGTGCCAGCAGCTTCTCCGGGACAGGGGGGTATGGCTACACCTTC	CASSFSGTGGYGYTF
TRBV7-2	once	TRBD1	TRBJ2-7	TGTGCCAGCAGCTTAGCAGGGGGCAATTACGAGCAGTACTTC	CASSLAGGNYEQYF
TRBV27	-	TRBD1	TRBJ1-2	TGTGCCAGCAGTCGGGACAGGGTTAACTATGGCTACACCTTC	CASSRDRVNYGYTF